A single sample is the source of the 18 T cell receptor beta chains below, sequenced in a study of T-cell memory formation after mild COVID-19. Each CDR3 protein gets one entry after TCRdb re-called the 5' RACE reads with MiXCR. The profile covers approximately 580,000 distinct CDR3 sequences, with roughly 20% appearing a single time and about an eighth taken by the ten largest. Sequences were obtained from PBMCs or a T cell subset sorted from them (not recorded which). The source is an adult woman who had mild COVID-19 (a few samples of this study predate the infection). Cell type and time point are not known.

The table lists this clonotype with a few counts. The chain links TRBV20-1 to TRBJ2-5, with unresolved D. The CDR3 totals 13 residues. V lost 6 bases to trimming and J lost 1 base, with 12 bases between them. Per germline, CDR1 DFQATT and CDR2 SNEGSKA (reference sequence). This CDR3 is CSAKIGVQETQYF. DNA of the CDR3: TGCAGTGCCAAGATCGGCGTCCAAGAGACCCAGTACTTC.

This clonotype was seen only a few times. The V and J genes are TRBV29-1 and TRBJ1-4; D unclear. The CDR3 sequence is 16 residues long. CDR1 is SQVTM, CDR2 ANQGSEA, per germline. V lost 3 bases, J lost 3 bases, and 17 bases lay in between. The CDR3, as DNA: TGCAGCGTTGAGAGGCCAGAGAATTACCCTAATGAAAAACTGTTTTTT. Its translation is CSVERPENYPNEKLFF. The full variable domain, in which reference TRBV29-1 and TRBJ1-4 provide the parts outside the CDR3, is SAVISQKPSRDICQRGTSLTIQCQVDSQVTMMFWYRQQPGQSLTLIATANQGSEATYESGFVIDKFPISRPNLTFSTLTVSNMSPEDSSIYLCSVERPENYPNEKLFFGSGTQLSVL.

The rearrangement uses TRBV6-6 and TRBJ2-7; D gene unclear. Per germline, CDR1 MNHNY and CDR2 SVGAGI (reference sequence). The CDR3 length is 12 residues. The V end lost 4 bases, the J end lost 7 bases, and 11 bases lay between the germline ends. Here the CDR3 reads CASSSPSGEQYF. CDR3 sequence (DNA): TGTGCCAGCAGTTCCCCGAGTGGGGAGCAGTACTTC.

This clonotype occurred once. This sequence joins TRBV7-6 and TRBJ2-3; TRBD1 or TRBD2 may be the D gene (5 bases each). V lost 5 bases to trimming and J lost 6 bases, with 15 bases between them. The CDR3 runs 14 residues. CDR1 is SGHVS and CDR2 is FNYEAQ in the germline V gene. The CDR3 region has the DNA TGTGCCAGCAGCCCCGGGACCTTGGAGGATACGCAGTATTTT. This sequence encodes CASSPGTLEDTQYF. The variable domain in full, with the rest retrieved from reference TRBV7-6 and TRBJ2-3, is GAGVSQSPRYKVTKRGQDVALRCDPISGHVSLYWYRQALGQGPEFLTYFNYEAQQDKSGLPNDRFSAERPEGSISTLTIQRTEQRDSAMYRCASSPGTLEDTQYFGPGTRLTVL.

This clonotype showed up just a few times. V usage is TRBV7-9 and J usage is TRBJ2-7; TRBD1 is a possible D gene (6 bases). Germline CDR1 SEHNR, CDR2 FQNEAQ (reference sequence). This CDR3 has 15 amino acids. Trimming pared 4 bases from V and 5 bases from J, leaving 18 bases between. CDR3 protein: CASSSNQGTLNEQYF. For the CDR3, the DNA is TGTGCCAGCAGCTCGAATCAGGGGACACTCAACGAGCAGTACTTC.

The chain has TRBV19 and TRBJ2-5; D is possibly TRBD2 (5 bases). From germline, CDR1 is LNHDA and CDR2 SQIVND (reference sequence). The V end lost 5 bases, the J end lost 6 bases, and 10 bases lay between the germline ends. The CDR3 consists of 12 residues. The CDR3 nucleotides read TGTGCCAGTAGTCCCGGGGTCCAGACCCAGTACTTC. Translating gives CASSPGVQTQYF.

This clonotype was seen more than once but under ten times. This sequence joins TRBV29-1 and TRBJ1-2; possibly TRBD1 for D (5 bases). Germline V gene data show CDR1 as SQVTM and CDR2 as ANQGSEA. The CDR3 has 14 residues. V shed 6 bases and J shed 5 bases, with 19 bases lying between them. CDR3 nucleotide sequence: TGCAGCGTGTCCGGGGGGGGAACAAATTATGGCTACACCTTC. Its protein product is CSVSGGGTNYGYTF.

This clonotype was observed at least ten times. CDR3 loop: CASSHDRLNTEAFF. The DNA for the CDR3 is TGTGCCAGCAGCCATGACAGGCTGAACACTGAAGCTTTCTTT. The V and J genes are TRBV7-2 and TRBJ1-1, with D perhaps matching TRBD1 (6 bases). The CDR3 is made up of 14 amino acids. V was trimmed by 5 bases and J by 0 bases, leaving 10 bases between them. Per the germline V gene, CDR1 is SGHTA and CDR2 is FQGNSA.

This clonotype was detected a few times. The rearrangement links TRBV5-6 to TRBJ2-3; D remains ambiguous. There are 14 residues in the CDR3. Germline CDR1 and CDR2: SGHDT and YYEEEE. V was pared by 4 bases and J by 5 bases, with 14 bases between. The CDR3 loop reads CASSRWVGGDTQYF. The CDR3 DNA reads TGTGCCAGCAGCAGATGGGTGGGCGGAGATACGCAGTATTTT. Supplemented by reference TRBV5-6 and TRBJ2-3, the full variable domain reads DAGVTQSPTHLIKTRGQQVTLRCSPKSGHDTVSWYQQALGQGPQFIFQYYEEEERQRGNFPDRFSGHQFPNYSSELNVNALLLGDSALYLCASSRWVGGDTQYFGPGTRLTVL.

CDR3 DNA: TGTGCCAGCAGCCAAGGGGGACAGGGTGGCGCTGAAGCTTTCTTT. Translation gives CASSQGGQGGAEAFF. The chain joins TRBV3-1 to TRBJ1-1, with 9 bases identical to TRBD1. The V and J ends lost 1 base and 6 bases, in that order; junction bases with no gene match: 6. The CDR3 consists of 15 residues. CDR1 and CDR2 from the germline V gene are LGHDT and YNNKEL (reference sequence). Drawing the rest from reference TRBV3-1 and TRBJ1-1, the complete variable domain is DTAVSQTPKYLVTQMGNDKSIKCEQNLGHDTMYWYKQDSKKFLKIMFSYNNKELIINETVPNRFSPKSPDKAHLNLHINSLELGDSAVYFCASSQGGQGGAEAFFGQGTRLTVV.

This clonotype was found once. The V call is TRBV29-1, the J call TRBJ2-3, with TRBD2 matching over 8 bases. CDR1 and CDR2 from the germline V gene are SQVTM and ANQGSEA. V lost 7 bases and J lost 1; bases outside the gene matches: 19. The CDR3 runs 18 residues. This CDR3 is CSAHRWGQPGLGTDTQYF. In nucleotides, the CDR3 is TGCAGCGCCCATAGGTGGGGCCAACCGGGACTAGGCACAGATACGCAGTATTTT.

This chain links TRBV6-1 with TRBJ2-3; 10 bases agree with TRBD2. The CDR3 loop spans 15 amino acids. Germline V gene sequence: CDR1 MNHNS, CDR2 SASEGT. The ends lost 8 bases at V and 4 bases at J; junction bases unmatched: 9. The chain's CDR3 is CASRGELAGPDTQYF. The CDR3, as DNA: TGTGCCAGCCGAGGGGAACTAGCGGGGCCAGATACGCAGTATTTT.

J is TRBJ2-2 and V is TRBV21-1; TRBD2 is the table's D call and was not checked against the DNA. TRBV21-1 has pseudogene status. This CDR3 contains 16 residues. The CDR3 spells CASSASSGRVTGELFF. Written as DNA, the CDR3 is TGTGCCAGCAGCGCATCTAGCGGGAGGGTCACCGGGGAGCTGTTTTTT.

This clonotype was found a few times. V and J are TRBV20-1 and TRBJ1-2; D remains ambiguous. The germline V and J ends were trimmed by 0 bases and 6 bases, with 17 bases remaining between them. The CDR3 has 15 amino acids. Germline-derived CDR1 and CDR2 are DFQATT and SNEGSKA (reference sequence). The CDR3 sequence is CSARDRRSPGNGYTF. In DNA form, the CDR3 reads TGCAGTGCTAGAGACCGTCGAAGTCCCGGTAATGGCTACACCTTC.

The chain carries TRBV5-1 and TRBJ2-7; TRBD2 aligns across 10 bases. The CDR3 runs to 18 residues. The germline V gene has CDR1 SGHRS and CDR2 YFSETQ. With 1 base clipped from V and 7 bases from J, the junction kept 17 bases outside the gene matches. The CDR3 coding sequence is TGCGCCAGCAGCTTGCGCCGGGGAGCGGGGGGGCCTTATGGGGAGCAGTACTTC. This sequence encodes CASSLRRGAGGPYGEQYF.

The chain has TRBV12-3 or TRBV12-4 and TRBJ1-1, with D maybe TRBD1 (6 bases). This CDR3 is built from 12 residues. Trimming took 5 bases from V and 8 from J, leaving 12 bases between them. In DNA form, the CDR3 reads TGTGCCAGCAGTCGGACAGCGGTAGAAGCTTTCTTT. It codes for CASSRTAVEAFF.

The J gene is TRBJ1-1, the V gene TRBV7-6; D is ambiguous. The CDR3 is 13 residues long. The germline gives CDR1 SGHVS, CDR2 FNYEAQ. V lost 5 bases and J lost 5, with 12 bases in between. The CDR3 loop reads CASSAEVVTEAFF. DNA for the CDR3: TGTGCCAGCAGCGCCGAGGTTGTAACTGAAGCTTTCTTT.

This clonotype has only a few counts. This chain joins TRBV20-1 and TRBJ2-2; D is perhaps TRBD2 (6 bases). The V gene's germline CDR1 is DFQATT and CDR2 SNEGSKA (reference sequence). This CDR3 is built from 14 residues. Trimming took 0 bases from V and 4 from J, leaving 9 bases between them. CDR3 DNA sequence: TGCAGTGCTAGAGATGGCGGGATCACCGGGGAGCTGTTTTTT. Amino acids: CSARDGGITGELFF.